This TCR beta chain was observed in a study of Graves' ophthalmopathy and Graves' hyperthyroidism. Amplification from RNA transcripts yielded the TCR beta CDR3 regions. First-round RT-PCR with HTBI primers preceded a second-round multiplex PCR. TCRdb redid the calling of the multiplex PCR reads with MiXCR, one entry per CDR3 protein. The table lists hundreds of thousands of distinct CDR3 sequences, approximately 40% of them singletons, with 40% to 55% in the top ten. To note about this clonotype: Its matching antigen is unknown. Relative to the germline gene, one junction end is altered; a read error may explain this.

CDR1 SGHTA and CDR2 FQGNSA come from the germline V gene. This CDR3 has 16 residues. Findings and limits, study-wide: Blood samples also showed most expanded thyroid clonotypes exceeding 0.001 frequency.

The rearrangement links TRBV7-2 to TRBJ1-2; a weak D match, TRBD1 (5 bases). The specimen was peripheral blood. This receptor was taken from an adult man with Graves' ophthalmopathy. The CDR3 reads CVSIQTSGRANYGYTF. The DNA for the CDR3 is TGTGTCAGCATACAGACATCGGGACGGGCCAACTATGGCTACACCTTC.